The sequence of this TCR beta chain was determined in a study of T cells expressing NK-cell markers. Background on the study: The TCR beta repertoires originated in sorted CD3+CD56+NKG2C+, CD3+CD56+NKG2C- and CD3+CD56-NKG2C+ T cells.

This CDR3 contains 13 residues. The germline CDR1 and CDR2 sequences are SGHKS and YYEKEE (reference sequence). TCRdb re-called the 5' RACE reads and gives one entry per CDR3 protein, without DNA. This sample's table has 400,000 to 450,000 distinct CDR3 sequences. The J gene is TRBJ2-1, the V gene TRBV5-5. The sample comprised blood T cells: a sorted CD56 or NKG2C T cell subset, CD4+ or CD8+ T cells, or bulk PBMC T cells (not recorded which). The TCR was taken from a woman aged 18-70 years in good health. The CDR3 is CASNIQNYNEQFF.